These 14 T cell receptor beta chains were sequenced from one sample in a study of long-term antiretroviral therapy in people with HIV. This was the immunoSEQ v3.0 assay at survey level. Sequencing was performed with immunoSEQ multiplex PCR; in TCRdb, only in-frame clones are kept and a portion is missing. The table includes 25,000 to 35,000 clones, about 90% detected once. The source material was unsorted PBMCs, sampled 2 years after starting antiretroviral therapy. The receptor set was obtained from a man aged 45-60 years with HIV.

The V call is TRBV6-4, the J call TRBJ2-3, with 7 positions matching TRBD2. Trimming removed 4 bases from V and 1 base from J; junction bases left unmatched: 5. The V gene's germline CDR1 is MRHNA and CDR2 SNTAGT. The CDR3 loop spans 15 amino acids. CDR3 in DNA: TGTGCCAGCAGTGGAGTGGCGGGGGGCACAGATACGCAGTATTTT. This encodes CASSGVAGGTDTQYF.

This clone is termed large (0.1 to 1%). The chain joins TRBV5-1 to TRBJ1-2, with D maybe TRBD1 (5 bases). Germline loops: CDR1 SGHRS, CDR2 YFSETQ. The CDR3 runs to 15 residues. The V end lost 2 bases, the J end lost 4 bases, and 15 bases lay between the germline ends. The CDR3 is CASSFGRGASYGYTF. In DNA form, the CDR3 reads TGCGCCAGCAGCTTTGGACGTGGGGCCTCCTATGGCTACACCTTC.

This chain joins TRBV29-1 and TRBJ2-5; D assignment may be TRBD1 or TRBD2 (5 bases each). Germline V gives CDR1 SQVTM, CDR2 ANQGSEA. The CDR3 consists of 15 residues. CDR3 DNA sequence: TGCAGTGCCCTAGCCCCGGGGCTACCATCCAAGACCCAGTACTTC. This codes for CSALAPGLPSKTQYF.

The chain uses TRBV27 and TRBJ2-2, with D possibly matching TRBD2 (6 bases). V was trimmed by 6 bases and J by 2 bases, leaving 10 bases between them. CDR1 and CDR2 from the germline V gene are MNHEY and SMNVEV (reference sequence). The CDR3 covers 14 residues. CDR3 sequence reads: CASSTGDNTGELFF. The CDR3 DNA is TGTGCCAGCAGCACGGGGGACAACACCGGGGAGCTGTTTTTT.

The chain is built from TRBV11-2 and TRBJ1-2, with TRBD1 as a possible D gene (5 bases). This CDR3 has 14 residues. V was pared by 5 bases and J by 8 bases, with 18 bases between. The germline V gene encodes CDR1 SGHAT and CDR2 FQNNGV. This chain's CDR3 is CASSPLDRGGGYTF. Here the CDR3 DNA reads TGTGCCAGCAGCCCTCTAGACCGGGGCGGGGGCTACACCTTC.

This sequence joins TRBV19 and TRBJ2-5, with D perhaps matching TRBD1 (6 bases). The CDR3 length is 14 residues. The V end was cut by 5 bases, the J end by 1 base, with 11 bases between. Germline-derived CDR1 and CDR2 are LNHDA and SQIVND (reference sequence). The CDR3 region is CASSRQGSQETQYF. CDR3 DNA: TGTGCCAGTAGTCGCCAGGGGTCCCAAGAGACCCAGTACTTC.

This clone has just a few counts. The gene calls are TRBV7-9 and TRBJ1-2; D uncertain. The CDR3 is 13 residues long. Germline CDR1 reads SEHNR; CDR2 reads FQNEAQ (reference sequence). The V end lost 7 bases, the J end lost 7 bases, and 16 bases lay between the germline ends. CDR3 DNA: TGTGCCAGCATCCTGGACCGGTTTAGTGGCTACACCTTC. Translating it yields CASILDRFSGYTF.

This sequence joins TRBV5-1 and TRBJ1-4, with D possibly matching TRBD1 (6 bases). The CDR3 spans 15 residues. Trimming left V 4 bases short and J 4 bases short, with 14 bases between. Germline CDR1 is SGHRS and CDR2 is YFSETQ. The CDR3 nucleotides are TGCGCCAGCAGCCCTCGTACAGGGTTTAATGAAAAACTGTTTTTT. Its translation: CASSPRTGFNEKLFF.

The J gene is TRBJ1-3, the V gene TRBV6-6; a weak D match, TRBD1 (6 bases). Germline CDR1 MNHNY, CDR2 SVGAGI (reference sequence). This CDR3 contains 16 residues. V was trimmed by 7 bases and J by 1 base, leaving 17 bases between them. The CDR3 reads CASTVVAGDSGNTIYF. The CDR3 DNA is TGTGCCAGCACAGTGGTGGCAGGGGATTCTGGAAACACCATATATTTT.

J is TRBJ1-1 and V is TRBV13, with D hard to call. The V end was cut by 3 bases, the J end by 1 base, with 6 bases between. The CDR3 extends over 13 amino acids. The germline gives CDR1 PRHDT, CDR2 FYEKMQ (reference sequence). CDR3 sequence reads: CASSFRENTEAFF. The CDR3 region has the DNA TGTGCCAGCAGCTTTAGAGAGAACACTGAAGCTTTCTTT.

V and J are TRBV29-1 and TRBJ2-5, with 7 bases fitting TRBD2. CDR1 is SQVTM, CDR2 ANQGSEA, per germline. Trimming cost V 7 bases and J 5 bases; bases outside gene matches: 10. This CDR3 contains 13 residues. CDR3 amino acids: CSAGPGRGETQYF. The CDR3 region has the DNA TGCAGCGCCGGACCGGGGAGGGGTGAGACCCAGTACTTC.

This clone was recorded only once. The gene calls are TRBV11-3 and TRBJ2-1; tentatively, D is TRBD2 (6 bases). V was shortened by 2 bases and J by 6 bases, with 14 bases between the two germline ends. Looked up from germline, CDR1 is SGHNT and CDR2 is YENEEA. The CDR3 covers 15 residues. Here the CDR3 DNA reads TGTGCCAGCAGCTTATCGGGAGAAGGTTTCAATGAGCAGTTCTTC. Amino acids: CASSLSGEGFNEQFF. Looking up the rest from reference TRBV11-3 and TRBJ2-1 gives the full variable domain: EAGVVQSPRYKIIEKKQPVAFWCNPISGHNTLYWYLQNLGQGPELLIRYENEEAVDDSQLPKDRFSAERLKGVDSTLKIQPAELGDSAVYLCASSLSGEGFNEQFFGPGTRLTVL.

This clone was seen only once. V usage is TRBV11-3 and J usage is TRBJ2-7, with 7 positions matching TRBD1. There are 12 residues in the CDR3. The V gene end was trimmed by 6 bases and the J gene end by 3 bases; junction bases not matched to a gene: 2. Looked up from germline, CDR1 is SGHNT and CDR2 is YENEEA. The CDR3: CASRSGGYEQYF. In DNA, the CDR3 is TGTGCCAGCAGATCAGGGGGCTACGAGCAGTACTTC.

The chain is built from TRBV6-5 and TRBJ2-6; D unresolved. This CDR3 is 16 amino acids long. Per germline, CDR1 MNHEY and CDR2 SVGAGI. V dropped 2 bases and J dropped 0 bases, with 8 bases sitting between them. CDR3 DNA sequence: TGTGCCAGCAGTTACGGACGGATCTCTGGGGCCAACGTCCTGACTTTC. It yields the protein CASSYGRISGANVLTF.